This is a list of T cell receptor beta chains from one sample in a study of radiotherapy plus CTLA-4 blockade in lung cancer. Measured with immunoSEQ multiplex PCR; TCRdb has only the in-frame clones, and not every one. The sample contains fewer than 50,000 clones, approximately 86% of which appear only once. This material consisted of peripheral blood, taken from a patient treated with radiotherapy plus ipilimumab. The receptor source for this set is a human donor with non-small cell lung cancer whose response to radiotherapy plus ipilimumab could not be evaluated. Each CDR3 is given with its conserved first and last residue. D genes are given only for firm matches. Clone size is not always given. Where it is, it says once, few, many or a class for expanded clones.

V: TRBV6-6; J: TRBJ2-2; size: NA; D: TRBD1; DNA: TGTGCCAGCAGCCGACAGGGGCGAAACACCGGGGAGCTGTTTTTT; CDR3: CASSRQGRNTGELFF
V: TRBV5-1; J: TRBJ1-4; size: NA; D: TRBD1; DNA: TGCGCCAGCAGCGAGGGACAGGGTATTGAAAAGCTGTTTTTT; CDR3: CASSEGQGIEKLFF
V: TRBV18; J: TRBJ2-1; size: NA; D: TRBD1; DNA: TGTGCCAGCTCACCGAACAGGGGGCATGGGGATGAGCAGTTCTTC; CDR3: CASSPNRGHGDEQFF
V: TRBV10-3; J: TRBJ2-1; size: NA; D: TRBD2; DNA: TGTGCCATCAGCCCGGGGGGGGTTACCTACAATGAGCAGTTCTTC; CDR3: CAISPGGVTYNEQFF
V: TRBV28; J: TRBJ2-7; size: NA; D: TRBD1; DNA: TGTGCCAGCAGTTTCCTCACAGGGGGCTACGAGCAGTACTTC; CDR3: CASSFLTGGYEQYF
V: TRBV18; J: TRBJ2-1; size: once; D: TRBD2; DNA: TGTGCCAGCTCACCCAGCGGGGGGGCCGGTGAGCAGTTCTTC; CDR3: CASSPSGGAGEQFF
V: TRBV27; J: TRBJ2-7; size: NA; D: TRBD1; DNA: TGTGCCAGCAGTTTATCACAGGGGTTCCACGAGCAGTACTTC; CDR3: CASSLSQGFHEQYF
V: TRBV4-1; J: TRBJ2-7; size: NA; D: NA; DNA: TGCGCCAGCAGCCAAGACGAGGGAGGCTCCTACGAGCAGTACTTC; CDR3: CASSQDEGGSYEQYF
V: TRBV9; J: TRBJ1-1; size: NA; D: TRBD1; DNA: TGTGCCAGCAGCCTCTCGACAGGGGCCACTGAAGCTTTCTTT; CDR3: CASSLSTGATEAFF
V: TRBV2; J: TRBJ1-3; size: NA; D: TRBD1; DNA: TGTGCCAGCAGCCAACAGGGGGCTGGAAACACCATATATTTT; CDR3: CASSQQGAGNTIYF
V: TRBV7-2; J: TRBJ1-1; size: NA; D: NA; DNA: TGTGCCAGCAGCCACGGGGGGTACACTGAAGCTTTCTTT; CDR3: CASSHGGYTEAFF
V: TRBV6-1; J: TRBJ1-1; size: NA; D: NA; DNA: TGTGCCAGCAGGCGGGAGGTGGACACTGAAGCTTTCTTT; CDR3: CASRREVDTEAFF
V: TRBV5-6; J: TRBJ2-3; size: NA; D: TRBD2; DNA: TGTGCCAGCAGCTTCTATGCACTAGCGGGAACAGATACGCAGTATTTT; CDR3: CASSFYALAGTDTQYF
V: TRBV2; J: TRBJ2-7; size: NA; D: NA; DNA: TGTGCCAGCAGTTATAGCGCGTACGAGCAGTACTTC; CDR3: CASSYSAYEQYF
V: TRBV19; J: TRBJ1-1; size: NA; D: NA; DNA: TGTGCCAGTAGTATTACCGGGATACCGAACACTGAAGCTTTCTTT; CDR3: CASSITGIPNTEAFF
V: TRBV7-9; J: TRBJ1-6; size: NA; D: NA; DNA: TGTGCCAGCAGCTTAGGTTGGGGGCCGAATTCACCCCTCCACTTT; CDR3: CASSLGWGPNSPLHF
V: TRBV7-9; J: TRBJ2-6; size: NA; D: NA; DNA: TGTGCCAGCAGCTCGGAACAGGGGGGGTACTCCGGGGCCAACGTCCTGACTTTC; CDR3: CASSSEQGGYSGANVLTF
V: TRBV5-6; J: TRBJ1-4; size: NA; D: TRBD1; DNA: TGTGCCAGCAGCTTGATCGGCAGGCAGGGGGCGACTAATGAAAAACTGTTTTTT; CDR3: CASSLIGRQGATNEKLFF
V: TRBV7-3; J: TRBJ2-2; size: NA; D: TRBD2; DNA: TGTGCCAGCAGCCTAAAACCGGGACTAGCGGGAGGGGCGAACACCGGGGAGCTGTTTTTT; CDR3: CASSLKPGLAGGANTGELFF
V: TRBV4-3; J: TRBJ2-1; size: NA; D: TRBD1; DNA: TGCGCCAGCAGCCAACCCGGACAGGGGAGGCAGTTCTTC; CDR3: CASSQPGQGRQFF
V: TRBV4-1; J: TRBJ2-5; size: NA; D: TRBD2; DNA: TGCGCCAGCAGCCAAGTGGAGCGGGGGGGCCTTGAGACCCAGTACTTC; CDR3: CASSQVERGGLETQYF
V: TRBV9; J: TRBJ2-3; size: NA; D: TRBD2; DNA: TGTGCCAGCAGCGTAGGTGTAGCGGGAGTCGTCCATACGCAGTATTTT; CDR3: CASSVGVAGVVHTQYF